This T cell receptor beta chain was found in a study of shared clonotypes between healthy human individuals (dated by TCRdb to the early 2020s). About the investigation overall: Three men and a couple of women, aged 18 to 49 years, made up the cohort. Per donor, leukapheresis produced somewhere between about 0.8 and 9 billion PBMCs. To increase sequencing depth and limit assay-specific biases, TCR repertoire library preparation and sequencing were carried out by different laboratories using diverse techniques. For each donor, CD4 naive and CD4 memory were each given three plates, CD8 naive was given two plates, and CD8 memory was given one plate. The study deeply sequenced blood TCR repertoires of several healthy adults to estimate repertoire size and the extent of clonotype sharing between individuals. What the authors observed across the whole study: Sampling was restricted to blood, and TCR repertoires in tissues likely differ from the TCR repertoires found in blood. Pairwise subsampling led to the expectation that sequencing depth would affect the degree of clonotype sharing among donors. Naive subsets generally had larger estimated clonotype richness than memory subsets did. Clonotypes shared by all four sorted-subset donors showed higher generation probabilities than non-shared clonotypes. Even with the large sequencing depth, rarefaction of the sorted-subset datasets indicated that sequencing was incomplete. The genetic and exposure-history diversity represented was limited by the small number of donors. Sharing across a few donors was observed for roughly 5.4% of naive CD4, over 3% of naive CD8, roughly 2.4% of memory CD4, and roughly 0.4% of memory CD8 clonotypes.

Turning to this clone: The antigen this receptor binds is unknown. Base qualities were left out, and no much larger clone turns up one base away.

Using the deep immunoSEQ assay, multiplex PCR amplified TCR CDR3 regions from genomic DNA. Genomic DNA extracted from each cell subset was distributed evenly over all wells of several immunoSEQ 96-well plates, and each plate served as one replicate. For sorted subsets, roughly 200 ng of genomic DNA, equivalent to tens of thousands of T cell genomes, went into each replicate PCR. The purified libraries were quantified using a Qubit 3.0 fluorometer, sized with a Bioanalyzer 2100, and then quantified again using the KAPA Library Quantification kit. Every immunoSEQ 96-well plate was sequenced on a dedicated single-read 150-cycle Illumina NextSeq 550 flow cell. Per the authors' processing: Because only junctional sequences without quality scores were contained in the immunoSEQ output, filtering matching that applied to full-length reads could not be performed. To assign V/J genes and CDR3, sequences were annotated against IMGT germline references using PyIR, a Python wrapper for IgBLAST v1.9. Any read was removed if the V/J assignment was weak (E-value above 1e-6), the CDR3 was missing, or the read contained stop codons, out-of-frame junctions, or ambiguous translated residues. V3J clonotypes were defined by identical inferred V gene, J gene, and CDR3 amino acid sequence. Percentage overlap between repertoires was calculated by dividing the number of shared unique clonotypes by the size of the smaller repertoire. Richness of each repertoire was evaluated using RTK rarefaction, the Chao1 estimator, and Recon v2.1 estimates of unobserved clonotypes. For all TCRbeta clonotypes obtained by the gDNA method from a few donors, generation probabilities were computed with OLGA. TCRdb took over this immuneACCESS table, retaining in-frame rearrangements with V and J assigned. Such tables are incomplete; in checked studies, under half of the missing clones stem from an unresolved V gene, and the remainder is unexplained. V and J calls and clone size follow that table, whereas D and trimming were derived from the DNA. This sample lists hundreds of thousands of clones; around 73% were detected once. The ten largest make up around 1.8% of the sample.

V gives up 5 bases and J gives up 9 bases, and the segment between their germline ends measures 14 bases. Reading from cysteine to phenylalanine, the CDR3 counts 13 amino acids. Left in the record is the CDR3 DNA by itself, 39 bases read in frame from the first base. CDR1 and CDR2, per the germline V gene (reference sequence), are MNHEY and SMNVEV. The donors were healthy, HIV-negative adults who had no recently reported acute infections or vaccinations. Only Caucasian adults living in Nashville, Tennessee, USA were represented among the donors. Magnetic negative selection was used to enrich CD4+ T cells, after which naive cells were positively selected on CD45RA and the negative fraction became the memory subset. Blood was obtained by leukapheresis, after which PBMCs were separated by Ficoll-Histopaque density gradient centrifugation and cryopreserved in liquid nitrogen vapor phase. Analytical flow cytometry was used to check the purity and quantity of every magnetically sorted T cell population. Genomic DNA was isolated from every sorted fraction and measured by UV absorbance on a Nanodrop 2000c.

Material for sequencing was memory CD4+ T cells sorted from blood. Taken with the paper, the label for cell subset or site translates to: CD45RA-negative fraction. The receptor was derived from a woman aged 30 to 39 in good health. The V and J genes are TRBV27 and TRBJ2-1, with TRBD1 tentatively as D gene (6 bases match). The sequenced DNA is TGTGCCAGCAGTAGAGGACAGTGGGTTGAGCAGTTCTTC. Its translation reads: CASSRGQWVEQFF.